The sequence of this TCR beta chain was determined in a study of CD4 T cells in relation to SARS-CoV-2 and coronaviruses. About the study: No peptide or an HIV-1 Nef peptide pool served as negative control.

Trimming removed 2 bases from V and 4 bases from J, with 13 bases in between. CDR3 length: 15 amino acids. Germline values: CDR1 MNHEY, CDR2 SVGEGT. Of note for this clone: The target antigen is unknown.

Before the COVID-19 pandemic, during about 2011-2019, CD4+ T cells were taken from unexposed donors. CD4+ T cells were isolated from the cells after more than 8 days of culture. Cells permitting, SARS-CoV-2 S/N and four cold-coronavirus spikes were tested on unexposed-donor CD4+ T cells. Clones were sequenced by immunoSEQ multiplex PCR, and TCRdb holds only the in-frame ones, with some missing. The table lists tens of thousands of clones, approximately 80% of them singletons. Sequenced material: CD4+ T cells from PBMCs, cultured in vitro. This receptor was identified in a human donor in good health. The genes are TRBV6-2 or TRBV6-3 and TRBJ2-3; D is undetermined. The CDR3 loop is CASSYTSFGSDTQYF. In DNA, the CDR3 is TGTGCCAGCAGTTACACTTCCTTCGGGTCAGATACGCAGTATTTT.